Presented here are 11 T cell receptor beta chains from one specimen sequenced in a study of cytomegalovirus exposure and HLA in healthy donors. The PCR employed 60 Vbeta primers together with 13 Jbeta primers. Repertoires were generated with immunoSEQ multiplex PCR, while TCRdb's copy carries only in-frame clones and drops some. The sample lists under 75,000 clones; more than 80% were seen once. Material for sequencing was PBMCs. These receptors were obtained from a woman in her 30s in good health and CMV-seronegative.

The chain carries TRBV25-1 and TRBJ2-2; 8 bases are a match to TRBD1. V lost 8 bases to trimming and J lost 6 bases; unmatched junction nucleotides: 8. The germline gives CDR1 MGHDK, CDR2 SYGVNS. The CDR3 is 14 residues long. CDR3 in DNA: TGTGCCAGCGGAGCAGGGGGCGATGCCGGGGAGCTGTTTTTT. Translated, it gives CASGAGGDAGELFF.

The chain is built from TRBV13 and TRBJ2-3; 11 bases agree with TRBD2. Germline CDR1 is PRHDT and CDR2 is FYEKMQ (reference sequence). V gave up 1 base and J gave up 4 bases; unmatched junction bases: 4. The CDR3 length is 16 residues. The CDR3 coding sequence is TGTGCCAGCAGCTTAGTGGTTAGCGGGAGGGCAGATACGCAGTATTTT. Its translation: CASSLVVSGRADTQYF.

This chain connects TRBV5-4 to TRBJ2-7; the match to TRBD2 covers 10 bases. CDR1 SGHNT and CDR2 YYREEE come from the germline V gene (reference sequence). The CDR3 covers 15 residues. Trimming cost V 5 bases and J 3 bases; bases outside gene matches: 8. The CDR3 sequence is CASRMELAGIYEQYF. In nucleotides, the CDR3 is TGTGCCAGCAGGATGGAACTAGCGGGGATCTACGAGCAGTACTTC.

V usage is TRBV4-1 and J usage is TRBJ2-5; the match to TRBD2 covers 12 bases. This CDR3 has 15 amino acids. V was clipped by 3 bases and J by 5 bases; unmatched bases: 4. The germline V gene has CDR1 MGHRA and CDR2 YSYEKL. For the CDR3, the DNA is TGCGCCAGCAGCCAGCCTAGCGGGAGGGAGGAGACCCAGTACTTC. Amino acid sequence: CASSQPSGREETQYF.

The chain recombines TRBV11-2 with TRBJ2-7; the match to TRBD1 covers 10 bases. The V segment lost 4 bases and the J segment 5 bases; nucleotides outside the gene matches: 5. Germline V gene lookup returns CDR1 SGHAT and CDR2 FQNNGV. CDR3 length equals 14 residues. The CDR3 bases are TGTGCCAGCAGCTCCGGGACAGGGGACCACGAGCAGTACTTC. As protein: CASSSGTGDHEQYF.

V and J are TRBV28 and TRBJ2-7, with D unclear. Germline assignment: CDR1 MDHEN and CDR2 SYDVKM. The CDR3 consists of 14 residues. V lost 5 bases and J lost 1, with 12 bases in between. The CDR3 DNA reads TGTGCCAGCAGTCCAGGTGGTAGGTCCTACGAGCAGTACTTC. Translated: CASSPGGRSYEQYF. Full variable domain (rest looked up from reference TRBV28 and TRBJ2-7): DVKVTQSSRYLVKRTGEKVFLECVQDMDHENMFWYRQDPGLGLRLIYFSYDVKMKEKGDIPEGYSVSREKKERFSLILESASTNQTSMYLCASSPGGRSYEQYFGPGTRLTVT.

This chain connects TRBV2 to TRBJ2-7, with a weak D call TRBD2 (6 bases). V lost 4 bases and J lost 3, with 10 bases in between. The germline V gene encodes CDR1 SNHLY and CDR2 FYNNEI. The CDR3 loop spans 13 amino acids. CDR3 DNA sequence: TGTGCCAGCAGTGGGGGGAGGAGCTACGAGCAGTACTTC. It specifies CASSGGRSYEQYF.

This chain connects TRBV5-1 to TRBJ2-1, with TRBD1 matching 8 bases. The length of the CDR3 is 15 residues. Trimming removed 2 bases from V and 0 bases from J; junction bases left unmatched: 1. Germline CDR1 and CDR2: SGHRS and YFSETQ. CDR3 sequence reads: CASSLTGGSYNEQFF. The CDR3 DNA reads TGCGCCAGCAGCTTAACAGGGGGCTCCTACAATGAGCAGTTCTTC.

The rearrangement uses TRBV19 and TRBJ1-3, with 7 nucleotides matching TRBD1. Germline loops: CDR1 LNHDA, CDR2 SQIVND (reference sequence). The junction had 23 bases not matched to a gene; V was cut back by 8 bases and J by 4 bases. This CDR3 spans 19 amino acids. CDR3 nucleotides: TGTGCCAGTGGGCGCACGGGACAGCGTGTGGAACAAAGAGGAAACACCATATATTTT. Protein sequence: CASGRTGQRVEQRGNTIYF.

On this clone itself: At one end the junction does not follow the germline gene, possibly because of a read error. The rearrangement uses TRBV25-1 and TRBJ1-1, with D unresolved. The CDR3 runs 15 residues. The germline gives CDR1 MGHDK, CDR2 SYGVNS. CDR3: CASSEFRFGMAKLTF. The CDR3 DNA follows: TGTGCCAGCAGTGAATTTCGGTTTGGAATGGCCAAACTAACATTT.

The CDR3 DNA is TGTGCCAGCAGTTACTCGAGGGGACAGGGCGACGAGCAGTACTTC. It translates to CASSYSRGQGDEQYF. This chain links TRBV6-5 with TRBJ2-7; 9 positions match TRBD1. Germline V lookup: CDR1 MNHEY, CDR2 SVGAGI. This CDR3 contains 15 residues. After removal of 0 bases from V and 5 bases from J, the junction contained 5 bases not matched to a gene.